This TCR beta chain was sequenced for a study of T cell repertoires in cytomegalovirus infection. About the research overall: HLA-B-restricted CMV epitopes that are well studied, plus recently identified HLA-C-restricted ones, were used by the study. Findings and limits, study-wide: The cumulative frequency of public TCR beta families identified carriers of CMV plus the relevant HLA. There were HLA-C-restricted CMV-specific TCR beta clonotypes dominating the ex vivo response.

There are 13 residues in the CDR3. Trimming took off 3 bases at V and 2 bases at J, with 7 bases between the two ends. One entry per CDR3 protein results from TCRdb running MiXCR on the reads. The sample has some 940,000 distinct CDR3 sequences, around 32% seen once. This clonotype was counted only a few times. Its cognate antigen is unknown. This material consisted of cultured CD8+ T cells from PBMCs, taken from culture after CMV antigen stimulation. The V call is TRBV12-3 or TRBV12-4, the J call TRBJ1-2; D unresolved. The sequence was collected from a human donor in good health (CMV status not recorded). Some clones in this sample may be carry-over from other donors' samples. CDR3: CASSLVKNYGYTF. CDR3 DNA: TGTGCCAGCAGTTTGGTAAAGAACTATGGCTACACCTTC.